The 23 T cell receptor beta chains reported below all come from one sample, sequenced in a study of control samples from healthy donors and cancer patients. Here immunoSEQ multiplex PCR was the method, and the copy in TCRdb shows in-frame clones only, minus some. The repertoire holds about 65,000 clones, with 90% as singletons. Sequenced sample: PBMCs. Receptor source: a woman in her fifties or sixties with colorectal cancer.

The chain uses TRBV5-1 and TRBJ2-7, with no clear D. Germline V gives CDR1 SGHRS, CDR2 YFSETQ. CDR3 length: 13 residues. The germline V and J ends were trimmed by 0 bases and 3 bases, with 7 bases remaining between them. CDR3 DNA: TGCGCCAGCAGCTTGGGGCAGAACTACGAGCAGTACTTC. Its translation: CASSLGQNYEQYF.

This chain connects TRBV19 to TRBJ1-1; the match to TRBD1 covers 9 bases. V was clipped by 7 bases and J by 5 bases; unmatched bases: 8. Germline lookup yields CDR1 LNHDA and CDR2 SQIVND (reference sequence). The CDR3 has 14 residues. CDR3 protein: CASTHTGGYTEAFF. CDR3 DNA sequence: TGTGCCAGTACCCACACAGGGGGCTATACTGAAGCTTTCTTT.

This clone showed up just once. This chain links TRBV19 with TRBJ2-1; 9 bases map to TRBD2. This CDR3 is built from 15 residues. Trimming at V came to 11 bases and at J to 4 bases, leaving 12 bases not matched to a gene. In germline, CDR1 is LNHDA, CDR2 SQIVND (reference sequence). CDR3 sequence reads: CASGGLAGVYNEQFF. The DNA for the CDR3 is TGTGCCTCGGGCGGGTTAGCGGGAGTGTACAATGAGCAGTTCTTC.

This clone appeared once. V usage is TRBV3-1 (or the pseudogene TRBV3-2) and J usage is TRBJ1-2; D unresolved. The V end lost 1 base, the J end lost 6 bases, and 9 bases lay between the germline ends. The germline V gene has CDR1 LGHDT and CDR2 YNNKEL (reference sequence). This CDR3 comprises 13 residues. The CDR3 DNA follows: TGTGCCAGCAGCCAAGTGTCAGCGAATGGCTACACCTTC. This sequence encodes CASSQVSANGYTF.

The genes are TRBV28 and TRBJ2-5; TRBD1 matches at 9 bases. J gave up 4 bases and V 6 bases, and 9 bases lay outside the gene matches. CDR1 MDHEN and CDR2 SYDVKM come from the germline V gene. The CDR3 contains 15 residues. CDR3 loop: CASSRGTGSPETQYF. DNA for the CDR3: TGTGCCAGCAGCCGGGGGACAGGGAGTCCAGAGACCCAGTACTTC.

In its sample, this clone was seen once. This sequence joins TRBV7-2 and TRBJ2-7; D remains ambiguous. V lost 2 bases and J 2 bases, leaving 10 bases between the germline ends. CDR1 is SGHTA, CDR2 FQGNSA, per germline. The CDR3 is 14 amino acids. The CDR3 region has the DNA TGTGCCAGCAGCTTAATCCTGTTGCCCTACGAGCAGTACTTC. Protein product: CASSLILLPYEQYF.

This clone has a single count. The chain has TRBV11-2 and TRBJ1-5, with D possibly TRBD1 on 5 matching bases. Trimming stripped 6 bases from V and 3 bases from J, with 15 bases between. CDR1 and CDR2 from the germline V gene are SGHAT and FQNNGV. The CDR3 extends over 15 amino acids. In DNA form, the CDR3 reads TGTGCCAGCAGTTCCACCGGGGGGGTCAATCAGCCCCAGCATTTT. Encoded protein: CASSSTGGVNQPQHF.

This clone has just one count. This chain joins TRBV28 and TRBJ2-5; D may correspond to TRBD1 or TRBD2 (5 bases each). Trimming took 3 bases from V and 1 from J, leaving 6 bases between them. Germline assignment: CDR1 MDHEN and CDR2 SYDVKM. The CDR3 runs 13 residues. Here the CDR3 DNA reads TGTGCCAGCAGTTTCGGGGCCCAAGAGACCCAGTACTTC. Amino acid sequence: CASSFGAQETQYF.

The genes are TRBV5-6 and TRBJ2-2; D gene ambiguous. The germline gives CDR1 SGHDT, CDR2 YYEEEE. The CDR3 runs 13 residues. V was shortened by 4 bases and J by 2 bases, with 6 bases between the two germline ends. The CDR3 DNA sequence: TGTGCCAGCAGCCTTTATAACACCGGGGAGCTGTTTTTT. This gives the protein CASSLYNTGELFF.

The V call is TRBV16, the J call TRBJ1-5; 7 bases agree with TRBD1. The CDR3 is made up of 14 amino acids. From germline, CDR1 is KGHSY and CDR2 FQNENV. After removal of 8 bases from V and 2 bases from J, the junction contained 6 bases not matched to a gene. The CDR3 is CASSRDRGNQPQHF. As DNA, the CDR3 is TGTGCCAGCTCTCGCGACAGGGGCAATCAGCCCCAGCATTTT.

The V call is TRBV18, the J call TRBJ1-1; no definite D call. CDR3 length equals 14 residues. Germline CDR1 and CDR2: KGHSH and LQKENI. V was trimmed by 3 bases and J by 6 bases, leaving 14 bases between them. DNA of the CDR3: TGTGCCAGCTCACCTCCGGTGGGGAGCCCTGAAGCTTTCTTT. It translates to CASSPPVGSPEAFF.

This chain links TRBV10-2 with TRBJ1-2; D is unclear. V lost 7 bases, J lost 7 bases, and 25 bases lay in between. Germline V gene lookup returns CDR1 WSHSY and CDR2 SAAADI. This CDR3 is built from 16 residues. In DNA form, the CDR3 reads TGCGCCAGCACCGACGGCTATCCCTCTTCTATTTCTGGCTACACCTTC. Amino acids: CASTDGYPSSISGYTF.

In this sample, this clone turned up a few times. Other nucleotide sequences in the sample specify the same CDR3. Here the CDR3 DNA reads TGTGCCAGCAGCTATCAAGAGACCCAGTACTTC. Protein: CASSYQETQYF. The rearrangement links TRBV12-3 or TRBV12-4 to TRBJ2-5, with D uncertain. Deletions cut 6 bases from V and 2 bases from J, with 4 bases between. CDR3 length: 11 amino acids.

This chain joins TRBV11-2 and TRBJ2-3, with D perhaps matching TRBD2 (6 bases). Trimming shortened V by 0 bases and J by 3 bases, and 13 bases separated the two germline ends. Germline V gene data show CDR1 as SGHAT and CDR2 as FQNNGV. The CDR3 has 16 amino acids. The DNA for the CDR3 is TGTGCCAGCAGCTTAGATCTTATTCGGGAGACAGATACGCAGTATTTT. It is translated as CASSLDLIRETDTQYF. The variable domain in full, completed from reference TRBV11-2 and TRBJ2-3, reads EAGVAQSPRYKIIEKRQSVAFWCNPISGHATLYWYQQILGQGPKLLIQFQNNGVVDDSQLPKDRFSAERLKGVDSTLKIQPAKLEDSAVYLCASSLDLIRETDTQYFGPGTRLTVL.

The CDR3 DNA reads as TGTGCCAGCAAGGTGTGGGGCCTCCAAGAGACCCAGTACTTC. Translated, it gives CASKVWGLQETQYF. The V gene is TRBV6-5, the J gene TRBJ2-5; TRBD1 is a possible D gene (5 bases). The CDR3 has 14 amino acids. Trimming pared 7 bases from V and 1 base from J, leaving 13 bases between. In germline, CDR1 is MNHEY, CDR2 SVGAGI.

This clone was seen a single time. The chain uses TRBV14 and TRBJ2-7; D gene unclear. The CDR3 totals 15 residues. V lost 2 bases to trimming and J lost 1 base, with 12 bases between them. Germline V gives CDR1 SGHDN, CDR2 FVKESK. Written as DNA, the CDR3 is TGTGCCAGCAGCCAACATCGATTCGGTTCCTACGAGCAGTACTTC. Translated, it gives CASSQHRFGSYEQYF. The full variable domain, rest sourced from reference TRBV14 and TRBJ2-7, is EAGVTQFPSHSVIEKGQTVTLRCDPISGHDNLYWYRRVMGKEIKFLLHFVKESKQDESGMPNNRFLAERTGGTYSTLKVQPAELEDSGVYFCASSQHRFGSYEQYFGPGTRLTVT.

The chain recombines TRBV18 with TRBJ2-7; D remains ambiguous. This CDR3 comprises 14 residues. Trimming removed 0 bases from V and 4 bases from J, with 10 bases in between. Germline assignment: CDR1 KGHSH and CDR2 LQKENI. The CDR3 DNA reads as TGTGCCAGCTCACCACCATCAGGTTTATACGAGCAGTACTTC. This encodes CASSPPSGLYEQYF.

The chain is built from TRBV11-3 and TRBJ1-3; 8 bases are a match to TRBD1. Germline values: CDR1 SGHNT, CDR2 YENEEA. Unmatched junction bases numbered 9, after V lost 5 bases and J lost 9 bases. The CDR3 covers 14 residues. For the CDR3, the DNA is TGTGCCAGCAGCCGCGACGGACAGGGTGGCACCATATATTTT. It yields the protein CASSRDGQGGTIYF.

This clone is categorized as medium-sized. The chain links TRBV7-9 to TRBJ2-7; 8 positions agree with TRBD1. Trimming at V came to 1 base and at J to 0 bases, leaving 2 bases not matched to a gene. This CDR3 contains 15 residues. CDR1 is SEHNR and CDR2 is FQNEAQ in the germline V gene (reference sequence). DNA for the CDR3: TGTGCCAGCAGCTTAGTACAGGGGGGCTCCTACGAGCAGTACTTC. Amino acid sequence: CASSLVQGGSYEQYF.

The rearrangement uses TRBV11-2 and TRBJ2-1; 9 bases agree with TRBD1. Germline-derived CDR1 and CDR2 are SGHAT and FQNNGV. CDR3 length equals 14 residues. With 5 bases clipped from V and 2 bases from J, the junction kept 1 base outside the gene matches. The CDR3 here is CASSRDRAYNEQFF. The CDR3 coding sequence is TGTGCCAGCAGCCGGGACAGGGCCTACAATGAGCAGTTCTTC.

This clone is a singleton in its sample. The DNA of the CDR3 is TGTGCTAGTGCCGAGGCGGGGGGGCATACCGGGGAGCTGTTTTTT. It translates to CASAEAGGHTGELFF. V usage is TRBV12-5 and J usage is TRBJ2-2; 9 bases line up with TRBD2. Germline CDR1 is LGHNT and CDR2 is FRNRAP. This CDR3 has 15 amino acids. Trimming took 7 bases from V and 5 from J; bases not matched to a gene: 8.

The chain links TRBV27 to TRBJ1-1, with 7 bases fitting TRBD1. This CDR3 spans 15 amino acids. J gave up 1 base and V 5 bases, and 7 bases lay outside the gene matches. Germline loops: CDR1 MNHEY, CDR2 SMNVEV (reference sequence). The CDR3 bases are TGTGCCAGCAGTGTACAGGGGCGGAGGAACACTGAAGCTTTCTTT. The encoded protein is CASSVQGRRNTEAFF.

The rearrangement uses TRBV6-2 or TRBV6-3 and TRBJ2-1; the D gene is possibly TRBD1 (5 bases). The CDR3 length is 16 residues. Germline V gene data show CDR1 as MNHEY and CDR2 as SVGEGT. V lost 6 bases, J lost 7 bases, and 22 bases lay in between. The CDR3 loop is CASRPTGRQHGNEQFF. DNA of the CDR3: TGTGCCAGCAGACCTACAGGCCGTCAACACGGTAATGAGCAGTTCTTC.